This T cell receptor beta chain was recovered during a study of T cell responses to AZD1222 COVID-19 vaccine. Study-level results: Two doses of AZD1222 preceded a rise in Spike-specific TCR breadth and depth.

The CDR3 runs 14 residues. V was trimmed by 8 bases and J by 5 bases, leaving 18 bases between them. CDR1 is LGHNA, CDR2 YNFKEQ, per germline. Comment on this clone: Its specificity is unknown.

Libraries were prepared by immunoSEQ multiplex PCR; TCRdb keeps only in-frame clonotypes and omits some of them. Among tens of thousands of clones listed, approximately 90% were seen once. The chain joins TRBV4-2 to TRBJ2-5; the D gene is possibly TRBD2 (7 bases). This receptor was taken from an adult in good health. The starting material was peripheral blood, obtained on day 0 of AZD1222 vaccination. The DNA for the CDR3 is TGTGCCAGCTCTGATGGGGGGGCAGGGGAGACCCAGTACTTC. This gives the protein CASSDGGAGETQYF.